Shown below are 27 T cell receptor beta chains from a single sample sequenced in a study of T-cell memory formation after mild COVID-19. TCRdb analysed the 5' RACE reads with MiXCR anew, one entry per CDR3 protein. The repertoire has around 260,000 distinct CDR3 sequences, about 16% of them found once; the top ten carry around a fifth. The material sequenced was PBMCs or a T cell subset sorted from them (not recorded which). These receptors originate from a man between 18 and 29 years old who had mild COVID-19 (a few samples of this study predate the infection). Cell type and time point are not known.

This clonotype was observed a handful of times. The chain is built from TRBV24-1 and TRBJ2-7, with TRBD1 matching over 7 bases. V shed 3 bases and J 3 bases; nucleotides not matched to a gene: 7. The germline V gene has CDR1 KGHDR and CDR2 SFDVKD. The CDR3 totals 15 residues. CDR3 sequence reads: CATSDEGQKVYEQYV. For the CDR3, the DNA is TGTGCCACCAGTGATGAGGGACAGAAGGTCTACGAGCAGTACGTC.

The chain uses TRBV7-6 and TRBJ2-1, with no clear D. The V gene lost 2 bases and the J gene lost 3 bases, with 11 bases spanning the gap. Germline-derived CDR1 and CDR2 are SGHVS and FNYEAQ. The CDR3 sequence is 15 residues long. CDR3 region: CASSLLGSLYNEQFF. CDR3 bases: TGTGCCAGCAGCTTATTGGGATCCCTCTACAATGAGCAGTTCTTC.

V is TRBV5-6 and J is TRBJ2-7; 7 bases fit TRBD1. V lost 3 bases, J lost 3 bases, and 6 bases stayed unmatched. In germline, CDR1 is SGHDT, CDR2 YYEEEE. CDR3 length: 14 amino acids. For the CDR3, the DNA is TGTGCCAGCAGCTGGACAGGTAATGACTACGAGCAGTACGTC. Its protein is CASSWTGNDYEQYV.

The V gene is TRBV12-3 or TRBV12-4, the J gene TRBJ2-3; D assignment may be TRBD1 or TRBD2 (5 bases each). This CDR3 comprises 15 residues. Trimming left V 3 bases short and J 6 bases short, with 16 bases between. This CDR3 reads CASSLRQGRRDTQYF. As DNA, the CDR3 is TGTGCCAGCAGTTTGAGGCAGGGACGTAGGGATACGCAGTATTTT.

This clonotype was counted between two and nine times. The V call is TRBV4-3, the J call TRBJ2-1, with D tentatively TRBD1 or TRBD2 (5 bases each). The germline V gene has CDR1 LGHNA and CDR2 YSLEER. The CDR3 spans 16 residues. V gave up 3 bases and J gave up 4 bases, with 16 bases separating them. The CDR3 sequence: CASSQDHGTPYNEQFF. The CDR3 region has the DNA TGCGCCAGCAGCCAGGACCACGGGACGCCGTACAATGAGCAGTTCTTC.

This clonotype was observed a few times. This rearrangement joins TRBV14 to TRBJ2-5; D gene ambiguous. Germline V CDR1 and CDR2: SGHDN, FVKESK. The V and J ends lost 0 bases and 5 bases respectively, with 4 bases between them. The CDR3 consists of 12 residues. CDR3 DNA sequence: TGTGCCAGCAGCCAAGAAATTGAGACCCAGTACTTC. Translating gives CASSQEIETQYF.

This clonotype has just a few counts. The genes are TRBV7-8 and TRBJ2-5, with D hard to call. CDR1 SGHVS and CDR2 FQNEAQ come from the germline V gene. V gave up 4 bases and J gave up 4 bases, with 10 bases separating them. The CDR3 is 13 residues long. Here the CDR3 reads CASSSRLIETQYF. CDR3 DNA sequence: TGTGCCAGCAGCTCCAGACTGATAGAGACCCAGTACTTC. Full variable domain (remainder filled in from reference TRBV7-8 and TRBJ2-5): GAGVSQSPRYKVAKRGQDVALRCDPISGHVSLFWYQQALGQGPEFLTYFQNEAQLDKSGLPSDRFFAERPEGSVSTLKIQRTQQEDSAVYLCASSSRLIETQYFGPGTRLLVL.

The table lists this clonotype with a few counts. V and J are TRBV5-1 and TRBJ2-3, with 8 bases aligning to TRBD2. The V and J ends lost 4 bases and 5 bases, in that order; junction bases with no gene match: 12. The germline V gene encodes CDR1 SGHRS and CDR2 YFSETQ. The CDR3 totals 16 residues. The CDR3 sequence is CASSELAGSKGDTQYF. DNA for the CDR3: TGCGCCAGCAGCGAGCTAGCGGGCTCAAAGGGAGATACGCAGTATTTT.

This clonotype was recorded a few times. This sequence joins TRBV25-1 and TRBJ2-2, with no clear D. The germline CDR1 and CDR2 sequences are MGHDK and SYGVNS. V lost 1 base to trimming and J lost 7 bases, with 7 bases between them. The CDR3 loop spans 13 amino acids. The CDR3 here is CASSEWGSGELFF. Written as DNA, the CDR3 is TGTGCCAGCAGTGAATGGGGAAGCGGGGAGCTGTTTTTT.

This clonotype was seen more than once but under ten times. The genes are TRBV6-5 and TRBJ2-5; 9 bases match TRBD2. CDR3 length: 15 residues. The V gene end was trimmed by 10 bases and the J gene end by 1 base; junction bases not matched to a gene: 10. CDR1 and CDR2 (germline): MNHEY, SVGAGI. The CDR3 sequence is CATATSGGLQETQYF. CDR3 DNA: TGTGCCACGGCGACCAGCGGGGGGCTCCAAGAGACCCAGTACTTC.

V usage is TRBV5-1 and J usage is TRBJ1-2; no definite D call. The CDR3 length is 12 residues. V was trimmed by 1 base and J by 7 bases, leaving 8 bases between them. The V gene's germline CDR1 is SGHRS and CDR2 YFSETQ. CDR3 bases: TGCGCCAGCAGCTTGCAAGGATTTGGCTACACCTTC. This gives the protein CASSLQGFGYTF.

This clonotype was recorded a few times. The chain carries TRBV29-1 and TRBJ2-1, with D maybe TRBD1 (5 bases). Germline CDR1 SQVTM, CDR2 ANQGSEA. The CDR3 length is 13 residues. Trimming removed 7 bases from V and 2 bases from J, with 12 bases in between. The chain's CDR3 is CSAHMDTYNEQFF. For the CDR3, the DNA is TGCAGCGCCCACATGGACACCTACAATGAGCAGTTCTTC.

The CDR3 nucleotides are TGTGCCAGCAGCTCCTCAGGGGGGAGGACTGAAGCTTTCTTT. Translated, it gives CASSSSGGRTEAFF. J is TRBJ1-1 and V is TRBV7-2, with 7 bases fitting TRBD1. The germline V gene encodes CDR1 SGHTA and CDR2 FQGNSA. The CDR3 runs 14 residues. The V and J ends lost 4 bases and 5 bases, in that order; junction bases with no gene match: 7. Looking up the rest from reference TRBV7-2 and TRBJ1-1 gives the full variable domain: GAGVSQSPSNKVTEKGKDVELRCDPISGHTALYWYRQSLGQGLEFLIYFQGNSAPDKSGLPSDRFSAERTGGSVSTLTIQRTQQEDSAVYLCASSSSGGRTEAFFGQGTRLTVV.

This clonotype was detected many times. Relative to the germline gene, one junction end is altered; a read error may explain this. J is TRBJ2-3 and V is TRBV5-1; the match to TRBD1 covers 9 bases. The CDR3 sequence is 15 residues long. Germline V lookup: CDR1 SGHRS, CDR2 YFSETQ. CDR3 in DNA: TGTGCCAGCAGCTTGGGACAGGGCAGCACAGATACGCAGTATTTT. Protein product: CASSLGQGSTDTQYF.

This clonotype came up a few times. V is TRBV6-5 and J is TRBJ2-1; D is perhaps TRBD2 (5 bases). Trimming removed 6 bases from V and 4 bases from J, with 16 bases in between. The CDR3 runs to 15 residues. Germline V lookup: CDR1 MNHEY, CDR2 SVGAGI. The CDR3 loop is CASSPGLMRYNEQFF. The CDR3 nucleotides are TGTGCCAGCAGCCCCGGACTTATGAGGTACAATGAGCAGTTCTTC.

This clonotype has a count of ten or more. The chain combines TRBV7-2 with TRBJ2-1; TRBD2 matches 8 bases. The CDR3 has 18 residues. CDR1 and CDR2 (germline): SGHTA, FQGNSA. The junction had 16 bases not matched to a gene; V was cut back by 5 bases and J by 4 bases. CDR3 region: CASSPSGGSGNLYNEQFF. As DNA, the CDR3 is TGTGCCAGCAGCCCCAGTGGGGGTAGCGGGAATCTTTACAATGAGCAGTTCTTC.

V usage is TRBV5-1 and J usage is TRBJ2-3, with 10 bases fitting TRBD1. Germline V lookup: CDR1 SGHRS, CDR2 YFSETQ. This CDR3 comprises 15 residues. V lost 0 bases, J lost 4 bases, and 2 bases stayed unmatched. The CDR3 sequence: CASSLGQGAADTQYF. As DNA, the CDR3 is TGCGCCAGCAGCTTGGGACAGGGGGCCGCAGATACGCAGTATTTT.

The sample holds a few counts of this clonotype. The CDR3 ends on some other residue instead of the conserved phenylalanine or tryptophan, so this is likely a read error. No DNA is shown, since the ends of the CDR3 on it are uncertain; the CDR3 is the one TCRdb lists. This chain's CDR3 is CASSLSYVAGLYL. The chain employs TRBV5-1 and TRBJ2-7; the D call in the table, TRBD2, was not verified against the DNA. The CDR3 region is 13 residues in length, termini included. Germline CDR1 is SGHRS and CDR2 is YFSETQ.

This clonotype was seen only a few times. The chain links TRBV27 to TRBJ1-1, with D perhaps matching TRBD1 (5 bases). V was trimmed by 8 bases and J by 11 bases, leaving 21 bases between them. This CDR3 is built from 13 residues. Germline-derived CDR1 and CDR2 are MNHEY and SMNVEV (reference sequence). CDR3 bases: TGTGCCAGCGGGGCCCTAGGACCGTCTGGGGCTTTCTTT. This translates into CASGALGPSGAFF.

This clonotype has just a few counts. This rearrangement joins TRBV29-1 to TRBJ2-7, with TRBD1 matching over 7 bases. The CDR3 length is 13 residues. J gave up 4 bases and V 1 base, and 4 bases lay outside the gene matches. CDR1 SQVTM and CDR2 ANQGSEA come from the germline V gene. CDR3 loop: CSVEGGTEYEQYF. The DNA of the CDR3 is TGCAGCGTTGAAGGAGGGACAGAGTACGAGCAGTACTTC.

The chain combines TRBV6-5 with TRBJ1-5; D unclear. This CDR3 has 14 amino acids. The germline V gene has CDR1 MNHEY and CDR2 SVGAGI. Trimming pared 2 bases from V and 5 bases from J, leaving 10 bases between. The CDR3 sequence: CASSYAVTHQPQHF. The CDR3 coding sequence is TGTGCCAGCAGTTACGCGGTTACGCATCAGCCCCAGCATTTT.

The rearrangement joins TRBV7-2 to TRBJ1-6; a possible D gene is TRBD1 (5 bases). Germline-derived CDR1 and CDR2 are SGHTA and FQGNSA. With 7 bases removed from V and 7 bases from J, the gap between germline ends came to 17 bases. The CDR3 runs to 15 residues. The CDR3 bases are TGTGCCAGCAACCCCATAGCAGGGCTAAATTCACCCCTCCACTTT. It specifies CASNPIAGLNSPLHF.

This clonotype was observed many times. The rearrangement uses TRBV6-6 and TRBJ2-4; no reliable D call. The CDR3 has 13 amino acids. Per germline, CDR1 MNHNY and CDR2 SVGAGI (reference sequence). V was trimmed by 4 bases and J by 1 base, leaving 5 bases between them. The CDR3 region is CASSSLAKNIQYF. The CDR3 nucleotides read TGTGCCAGCAGTTCCCTGGCCAAAAACATTCAGTACTTC.

The CDR3 loop reads CAIRETGDTEAFF. CDR3 nucleotide sequence: TGTGCCATCAGGGAGACAGGGGACACTGAAGCTTTCTTT. J is TRBJ1-1 and V is TRBV10-3, with 8 positions matching TRBD1. Germline CDR1 is ENHRY and CDR2 is SYGVKD. This CDR3 has 13 residues. The J segment lost 3 bases and the V segment lost 6 bases, leaving 3 bases of the junction unmatched.

The chain is built from TRBV12-3 or TRBV12-4 and TRBJ2-7; 7 nucleotides line up with TRBD2. The CDR3 covers 15 residues. V lost 4 bases, J lost 2 bases, and 8 bases stayed unmatched. CDR3: CASSWFGGGPYEQYF. CDR3 DNA sequence: TGTGCCAGCAGTTGGTTTGGCGGGGGACCCTACGAGCAGTACTTC.

The rearrangement links TRBV6-5 to TRBJ1-4; 7 bases match TRBD1. The CDR3 spans 15 residues. The V gene's germline CDR1 is MNHEY and CDR2 SVGAGI. V lost 5 bases, J lost 4 bases, and 7 bases stayed unmatched. CDR3 nucleotides: TGTGCCAGCAGTCCGCGACAGGGAGTTAATGAAAAACTGTTTTTT. Translating gives CASSPRQGVNEKLFF.

The chain carries TRBV24-1 and TRBJ1-1; TRBD1 matches 7 bases. V shed 5 bases and J 1 base; nucleotides not matched to a gene: 3. The germline CDR1 and CDR2 sequences are KGHDR and SFDVKD. The CDR3 runs 14 residues. Here the CDR3 reads CATSGPGGNTEAFF. The CDR3 region has the DNA TGTGCCACCAGTGGGCCAGGGGGGAACACTGAAGCTTTCTTT.